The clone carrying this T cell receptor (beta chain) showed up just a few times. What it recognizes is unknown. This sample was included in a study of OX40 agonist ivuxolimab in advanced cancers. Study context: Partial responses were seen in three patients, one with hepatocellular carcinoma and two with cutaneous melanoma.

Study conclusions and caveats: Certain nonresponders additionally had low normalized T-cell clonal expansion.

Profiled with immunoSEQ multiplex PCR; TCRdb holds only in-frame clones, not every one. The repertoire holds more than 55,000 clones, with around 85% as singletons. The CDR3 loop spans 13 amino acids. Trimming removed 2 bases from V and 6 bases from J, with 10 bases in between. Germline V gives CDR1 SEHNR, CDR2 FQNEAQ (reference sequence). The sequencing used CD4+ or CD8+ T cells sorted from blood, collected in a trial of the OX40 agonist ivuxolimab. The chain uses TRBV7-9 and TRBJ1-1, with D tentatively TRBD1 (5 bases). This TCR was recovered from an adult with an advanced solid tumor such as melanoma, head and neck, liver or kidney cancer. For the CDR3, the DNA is TGTGCCAGCAGCTTATATGGGGCCGCTGAAGCTTTCTTT. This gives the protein CASSLYGAAEAFF.